What follows are 18 T cell receptor beta chains derived from one specimen sequenced in a study of blood T cell repertoires in COVID-19. TCRdb's copy holds only in-frame clones and misses some; the assay was immunoSEQ multiplex PCR. The sample holds under 170,000 clones; 80% to 90% are singletons and the top ten take more than 3%. Material for sequencing was peripheral blood. The receptors here all came from a man aged 70 or older with acute or convalescent COVID-19.

The J gene is TRBJ1-1, the V gene TRBV5-1; 8 nucleotides align to TRBD1. The CDR3 length is 21 residues. The germline CDR1 and CDR2 sequences are SGHRS and YFSETQ. V shed 0 bases and J 0 bases; nucleotides not matched to a gene: 19. The CDR3 region has the DNA TGCGCCAGCAGCTTGGGGTTAGCAAACCGTCCCAGGGGGCAGGTGAACACTGAAGCTTTCTTT. Amino acid sequence: CASSLGLANRPRGQVNTEAFF.

The chain is built from TRBV3-1 (or the pseudogene TRBV3-2) and TRBJ1-1, with TRBD1 matching over 7 bases. The CDR3 sequence is 13 residues long. The germline gives CDR1 LGHDT, CDR2 YNNKEL (reference sequence). The V and J ends lost 1 base and 6 bases, in that order; junction bases with no gene match: 2. The CDR3 sequence: CASSQGTGPEAFF. Written as DNA, the CDR3 is TGTGCCAGCAGCCAAGGGACAGGACCTGAAGCTTTCTTT.

This sequence joins TRBV2 and TRBJ2-7; D possibly corresponds to TRBD2 (5 bases). CDR1 is SNHLY, CDR2 FYNNEI, per germline. Trimming pared 3 bases from V and 2 bases from J, leaving 14 bases between. There are 15 residues in the CDR3. The CDR3 reads CASSEALATTYEQYF. DNA for the CDR3: TGTGCCAGCAGTGAGGCCTTAGCGACAACCTACGAGCAGTACTTC.

This clone was recorded only once. This rearrangement joins TRBV29-1 to TRBJ2-1; D gene ambiguous. The V gene's germline CDR1 is SQVTM and CDR2 ANQGSEA. The CDR3 consists of 13 residues. V was clipped by 2 bases and J by 3 bases, with 8 bases between them. This CDR3 reads CSVEPGYYNEQFF. The CDR3 bases are TGCAGCGTTGAACCGGGTTACTACAATGAGCAGTTCTTC.

This chain uses TRBV6-4 with TRBJ2-1; 8 bases fit TRBD1. V shed 0 bases and J 8 bases; nucleotides not matched to a gene: 6. The germline CDR1 and CDR2 sequences are MRHNA and SNTAGT. The CDR3 has 15 amino acids. For the CDR3, the DNA is TGTGCCAGCAGTGACTCTGGACAGGGCCCCGATGAGCAGTTCTTC. Its translation: CASSDSGQGPDEQFF.

V gene TRBV27 combines with J gene TRBJ2-1; no definite D call. V dropped 2 bases and J dropped 0 bases, with 11 bases sitting between them. CDR3 length: 16 residues. Germline V gene lookup returns CDR1 MNHEY and CDR2 SMNVEV (reference sequence). CDR3 in DNA: TGTGCCAGCAGTTTAATGGCGGCAAACTCCTACAATGAGCAGTTCTTC. Protein: CASSLMAANSYNEQFF.

Here the CDR3 DNA reads TGTGCCAGCAGCCCCCCAGACAGAGAGACCCAGTACTTC. Translating gives CASSPPDRETQYF. The chain recombines TRBV28 with TRBJ2-5, with D maybe TRBD1 (5 bases). The germline V gene encodes CDR1 MDHEN and CDR2 SYDVKM. The CDR3 is 13 residues long. V was clipped by 6 bases and J by 4 bases, with 12 bases between them.

Only one count was recorded for this clone. This rearrangement joins TRBV19 to TRBJ1-6; D possibly corresponds to TRBD1 (6 bases). V was shortened by 5 bases and J by 10 bases, with 12 bases between the two germline ends. CDR1 and CDR2 (germline): LNHDA, SQIVND (reference sequence). The CDR3 runs to 13 residues. CDR3 sequence: CASSPEGGSPLHF. The CDR3 nucleotides are TGTGCCAGTAGTCCTGAAGGGGGATCACCCCTCCACTTT. Variable domain in full (rest from reference TRBV19 and TRBJ1-6): DGGITQSPKYLFRKEGQNVTLSCEQNLNHDAMYWYRQDPGQGLRLIYYSQIVNDFQKGDIAEGYSVSREKKESFPLTVTSAQKNPTAFYLCASSPEGGSPLHFGNGTRLTVT.

The genes are TRBV28 and TRBJ1-1; 9 bases align to TRBD1. The CDR3 is 15 amino acids. The germline V gene encodes CDR1 MDHEN and CDR2 SYDVKM. V lost 3 bases to trimming and J lost 4 bases; unmatched junction nucleotides: 6. The CDR3 region has the DNA TGTGCCAGCAGTTTGACAGGGGGGGTAATCACTGAAGCTTTCTTT. This sequence encodes CASSLTGGVITEAFF.

This chain's CDR3 is CASSLAGPGTGGEAFF. DNA of the CDR3: TGTGCCAGCAGCTTAGCGGGGCCAGGGACAGGTGGTGAAGCTTTCTTT. This chain uses TRBV7-2 with TRBJ1-1, with 8 nucleotides matching TRBD1. CDR3 length equals 16 residues. Trimming at V came to 0 bases and at J to 7 bases, leaving 10 bases not matched to a gene. Germline CDR1 reads SGHTA; CDR2 reads FQGNSA.

This clone was observed once. The chain uses TRBV27 and TRBJ1-5; D gene uncertain. V was pared by 0 bases and J by 9 bases, with 12 bases between. CDR1 is MNHEY and CDR2 is SMNVEV in the germline V gene (reference sequence). The CDR3 totals 14 residues. Here the CDR3 reads CASSLSPPEGPQHF. The CDR3 DNA follows: TGTGCCAGCAGTTTATCCCCCCCGGAGGGGCCCCAGCATTTT.

The rearrangement uses TRBV14 and TRBJ1-2, with D unresolved. The CDR3 extends over 14 amino acids. Trimming left V 1 base short and J 2 bases short, with 8 bases between. The germline V gene encodes CDR1 SGHDN and CDR2 FVKESK. The CDR3 is CASSQVSVNYGYTF. In nucleotides, the CDR3 is TGTGCCAGCAGCCAAGTTTCGGTAAACTATGGCTACACCTTC.

V gene TRBV13 combines with J gene TRBJ1-2; 8 bases agree with TRBD1. The trim removed 0 bases at V and 5 bases at J, leaving 5 bases unmatched. The CDR3 contains 15 residues. From germline, CDR1 is PRHDT and CDR2 FYEKMQ (reference sequence). The CDR3 here is CASSLGTGDLYGYTF. CDR3 DNA sequence: TGTGCCAGCAGCTTAGGGACAGGGGACCTATATGGCTACACCTTC.

The gene calls are TRBV5-4 and TRBJ2-6; TRBD2 matches 13 bases. V shed 4 bases and J 0 bases; nucleotides not matched to a gene: 7. Germline V gene sequence: CDR1 SGHNT, CDR2 YYREEE (reference sequence). CDR3 length: 19 residues. The CDR3 nucleotides read TGTGCCAGCAGCCCGGGACTAGCGGGAATCGGCTCTGGGGCCAACGTCCTGACTTTC. This sequence encodes CASSPGLAGIGSGANVLTF.

The rearrangement joins TRBV5-4 to TRBJ1-6; a possible D gene is TRBD1 (6 bases). The CDR3 covers 15 residues. Between the trimmed V and J ends, which lost 3 bases and 7 bases, there was a span of 14 bases. Germline values: CDR1 SGHNT, CDR2 YYREEE (reference sequence). The CDR3 loop reads CASSYNRDFNSPLHF. In nucleotides, the CDR3 is TGTGCCAGCAGCTATAACAGGGATTTCAATTCACCCCTCCACTTT.

V usage is TRBV29-1 and J usage is TRBJ2-2; 9 positions match TRBD2. After removal of 5 bases from V and 0 bases from J, the junction contained 4 bases not matched to a gene. The length of the CDR3 is 15 residues. Germline lookup yields CDR1 SQVTM and CDR2 ANQGSEA. This CDR3 reads CSVFSGRANTGELFF. CDR3 coding DNA: TGCAGCGTTTTTAGCGGGAGAGCGAACACCGGGGAGCTGTTTTTT.

The CDR3 bases are TGTGCCAGCACCCTTCCCGATCAGCCCCAGCATTTT. Protein product: CASTLPDQPQHF. This chain connects TRBV28 to TRBJ1-5; D is unresolved. Germline lookup yields CDR1 MDHEN and CDR2 SYDVKM. Trimming stripped 7 bases from V and 5 bases from J, with 9 bases between. CDR3 length: 12 residues.

Concerning this clone: At one of its ends the junction is not consistent with the germline gene, which may arise from a read error. Other DNA sequences from this sample encode an identical CDR3 as well. The chain employs TRBV28 and TRBJ1-2; 9 nucleotides agree with TRBD1. Germline V gene sequence: CDR1 MDHEN, CDR2 SYDVKM. The CDR3 is 13 amino acids. CDR3 amino acids: CATGGAVNYGYTF. CDR3 nucleotides: TGCGCGACAGGGGGGGCAGTAAACTATGGCTACACCTTC.